One and the same sample provided the 6 T cell receptor beta chains below, sequenced in a study of PD-L1 blockade in urothelial cancer (dated by TCRdb to the late 2010s). Library generation was performed with the immunoSEQ multiplex PCR assay. As stored in TCRdb, this immuneACCESS dataset retains in-frame rearrangements with V and J assigned. A fraction of the clones does not appear; measured against another copy, unresolved V genes explain less than half of the discrepancy, and the remainder lacks a known reason. A total of some 41,000 clones appear in this sample, approximately 90% of them only once. 3.9% of the sample lies in the top ten. Sequences were derived from PBMCs, sampled around atezolizumab (anti-PD-L1) treatment. The source of these receptors is a man older than 75 with urothelial cancer.

V and J are TRBV6-5 and TRBJ1-1, with a possible D match to TRBD1 (5 bases). Trimming removed 6 bases at V and 1 base at J, with 12 bases between. The germline CDR1 and CDR2 sequences are MNHEY and SVGAGI. There are 14 residues in the CDR3. CDR3 DNA: TGTGCCAGCAGCGAAACCGGGGGGAACACTGAAGCTTTCTTT. It is translated as CASSETGGNTEAFF.

The chain joins TRBV28 to TRBJ2-7; TRBD2 agrees at 7 bases. Germline V gives CDR1 MDHEN, CDR2 SYDVKM. V shed 2 bases, J shed 5 bases, and the junction held 12 bases outside the gene matches. This CDR3 spans 16 amino acids. CDR3 amino acids: CASSLRGLPGGNEQYF. In nucleotides, the CDR3 is TGTGCCAGCAGTTTAAGAGGGCTCCCCGGGGGGAACGAGCAGTACTTC.

V usage is TRBV14 and J usage is TRBJ1-2; a possible D gene is TRBD1 (6 bases). In germline, CDR1 is SGHDN, CDR2 FVKESK. V was trimmed by 1 base and J by 10 bases, leaving 13 bases between them. The CDR3 has 13 amino acids. In nucleotides, the CDR3 is TGTGCCAGCAGCCAAGGAAACAGGGCAGACTACACCTTC. This gives the protein CASSQGNRADYTF.

The rearrangement joins TRBV5-6 to TRBJ2-7, with D unresolved. Germline assignment: CDR1 SGHDT and CDR2 YYEEEE. The CDR3 sequence is 14 residues long. V lost 4 bases and J 3 bases, leaving 14 bases between the germline ends. The CDR3 DNA is TGTGCCAGCAGCCCTACCATCCCTAGCTACGAGCAGTACTTC. Translating it yields CASSPTIPSYEQYF.

V and J are TRBV6-5 and TRBJ2-7; 8 bases align to TRBD1. CDR1 is MNHEY and CDR2 is SVGAGI in the germline V gene. V dropped 6 bases and J dropped 0; count of bases not matched to a gene: 7. This CDR3 region has 15 residues. The CDR3 sequence is CASRIRQGSSYEQYF. The CDR3, as DNA: TGTGCCAGCAGGATTCGACAGGGGTCCTCCTACGAGCAGTACTTC.

The CDR3 DNA is TGTGCCAGTAGAAGGGGGCATAATGAAAAACTGTTTTTT. Its protein product is CASRRGHNEKLFF. The chain employs TRBV6-5 and TRBJ1-4; 7 bases agree with TRBD1. The germline V gene encodes CDR1 MNHEY and CDR2 SVGAGI. CDR3 length: 13 amino acids. V lost 9 bases to trimming and J lost 4 bases; unmatched junction nucleotides: 5.